These 20 T cell receptor beta chains came from one sample sequenced in a study of T cell repertoires in cytomegalovirus infection. MiXCR, applied by TCRdb to the reads, yields one record per CDR3 protein. The sample lists roughly 600,000 distinct CDR3 sequences; around 24% were seen once. The sequenced material came from CD8+ T cells from PBMCs. The receptors stem from a human donor in good health (CMV status not recorded). Some clones in this sample may be carry-over from other donors' samples.

Notes on this clonotype: It is likely a read error, because the conserved phenylalanine at the end of the CDR3 is missing. This chain connects TRBV6-5 to TRBJ2-3, with 9 bases aligning to TRBD1. V gave up 5 bases and J gave up 4 bases; unmatched junction bases: 10. This CDR3 is built from 16 residues. Germline V gene data show CDR1 as MNHEY and CDR2 as SVGAGI. CDR3 loop: CASSGRDRAIADTQYI. CDR3 DNA sequence: TGTGCCAGCAGTGGCCGGGACAGGGCGATCGCAGATACGCAGTATATT.

This clonotype has more than one count but fewer than ten. The rearrangement links TRBV12-3 or TRBV12-4 to TRBJ2-3; no reliable D call. The CDR3 totals 14 residues. Trimming cost V 4 bases and J 6 bases, with 14 bases left between them. The CDR3 loop reads CASSSPSEKDTQYF. CDR3 in DNA: TGTGCCAGCAGTTCGCCTTCCGAGAAGGATACGCAGTATTTT.

The chain couples TRBV6-5 to TRBJ2-1; TRBD2 is a possible D gene (5 bases). Trimming removed 8 bases at V and 6 bases at J, with 17 bases between. The germline CDR1 and CDR2 sequences are MNHEY and SVGAGI. The CDR3 sequence is 14 residues long. The CDR3 protein is CASGLLRTRNEQFF. CDR3 nucleotides: TGTGCCAGCGGACTGCTTCGTACCCGCAATGAGCAGTTCTTC.

This clonotype has more than one count but fewer than ten. The chain carries TRBV29-1 and TRBJ2-6; 9 nucleotides match TRBD1. The V gene end was trimmed by 0 bases and the J gene end by 0 bases; junction bases not matched to a gene: 6. Germline CDR1 is SQVTM and CDR2 is ANQGSEA. The CDR3 runs 18 residues. The CDR3 loop reads CSVEDAGQGFSGANVLTF. For the CDR3, the DNA is TGCAGCGTTGAAGATGCGGGACAGGGTTTCTCTGGGGCCAACGTCCTGACTTTC.

The rearrangement uses TRBV7-9 and TRBJ1-1, with 7 positions matching TRBD1. J was trimmed by 4 bases and V by 4 bases; bases with no gene match: 6. CDR1 SEHNR and CDR2 FQNEAQ come from the germline V gene (reference sequence). This CDR3 has 14 amino acids. CDR3 sequence: CASSWDSSGTEAFF. CDR3 in DNA: TGTGCCAGCAGCTGGGACAGCTCCGGCACTGAAGCTTTCTTT. Filled out from reference TRBV7-9 and TRBJ1-1, the complete variable domain reads DTGVSQNPRHKITKRGQNVTFRCDPISEHNRLYWYRQTLGQGPEFLTYFQNEAQLEKSRLLSDRFSAERPKGSFSTLEIQRTEQGDSAMYLCASSWDSSGTEAFFGQGTRLTVV.

This clonotype was observed at least ten times. The chain employs TRBV7-9 and TRBJ2-1; 12 nucleotides line up with TRBD2. The CDR3 has 16 amino acids. J lost 0 bases, V lost 6 bases, and 3 bases had no gene match. Germline V CDR1 and CDR2: SEHNR, FQNEAQ (reference sequence). CDR3 bases: TGTGCCAGCAGGCTAGCGGGGGGGTCCTCCTACAATGAGCAGTTCTTC. Its protein product is CASRLAGGSSYNEQFF.

The CDR3 DNA is TGTGCCAGCAGTTCTGCCCTCGCGGGGGCCCACGAGCAGTACGTC. It translates to CASSSALAGAHEQYV. The chain recombines TRBV6-5 with TRBJ2-7; D is perhaps TRBD2 (7 bases). The CDR3 loop spans 15 amino acids. In germline, CDR1 is MNHEY, CDR2 SVGAGI. V gave up 4 bases and J gave up 5 bases, with 18 bases separating them.

This clonotype was found a few times. J is TRBJ2-5 and V is TRBV15, with 11 nucleotides matching TRBD2. The V segment lost 5 bases and the J segment 1 base; nucleotides outside the gene matches: 3. Germline V gene lookup returns CDR1 LNHNV and CDR2 YYDKDF (reference sequence). This CDR3 spans 15 amino acids. As DNA, the CDR3 is TGTGCCACCAGCCGGGGACTAGCGGTCCAAGAGACCCAGTACTTC. Protein product: CATSRGLAVQETQYF.

The table lists this clonotype with many counts. J is TRBJ2-3 and V is TRBV27, with D tentatively TRBD1 or TRBD2 (5 bases each). The length of the CDR3 is 16 residues. Trimming cost V 2 bases and J 1 base, with 13 bases left between them. The germline V gene has CDR1 MNHEY and CDR2 SMNVEV (reference sequence). The CDR3 DNA reads TGTGCCAGCAGTTTAGGGCAGCAGGGAGGCACAGATACGCAGTATTTT. Protein: CASSLGQQGGTDTQYF.

This clonotype turned up a few times. The rearrangement uses TRBV28 and TRBJ2-5; TRBD2 agrees at 12 bases. CDR3 length: 16 amino acids. The germline V gene encodes CDR1 MDHEN and CDR2 SYDVKM. V trimming: 7 bases; J trimming: 5 bases; junction bases outside the gene matches: 11. The CDR3 spells CASTLGLAGRPETQYF. CDR3 DNA: TGTGCCAGCACTCTAGGACTAGCGGGGCGGCCCGAGACCCAGTACTTC.

The V call is TRBV11-2, the J call TRBJ2-4, with 13 positions matching TRBD2. The ends lost 5 bases at V and 5 bases at J; junction bases unmatched: 6. Germline assignment: CDR1 SGHAT and CDR2 FQNNGV. The CDR3 loop spans 16 amino acids. The CDR3 DNA reads as TGTGCCAGCAGCCCTTGGACTAGCGGGGGCCAAAACATTCAGTACTTC. This encodes CASSPWTSGGQNIQYF.

The chain combines TRBV12-5 with TRBJ2-1; 7 bases fit TRBD1. This CDR3 has 14 residues. Germline assignment: CDR1 LGHNT and CDR2 FRNRAP. V lost 5 bases, J lost 8 bases, and 9 bases stayed unmatched. The CDR3 protein is CASGEVGTVDEQFF. In DNA, the CDR3 is TGTGCTAGTGGTGAAGTTGGGACAGTAGATGAGCAGTTCTTC.

The table lists this clonotype with a few counts. The chain couples TRBV4-3 to TRBJ2-6, with D possibly matching TRBD1 (6 bases). Germline V gives CDR1 LGHNA, CDR2 YSLEER. The CDR3 runs 15 residues. Trimming cost V 5 bases and J 4 bases, with 12 bases left between them. CDR3 coding DNA: TGCGCCAGCAGCTCTAGGGGGTACGGGGCCAACGTCCTGACTTTC. Amino acids: CASSSRGYGANVLTF.

The J gene is TRBJ1-1, the V gene TRBV7-2; maybe TRBD1 (5 bases). The CDR3 is made up of 14 amino acids. Germline V gives CDR1 SGHTA, CDR2 FQGNSA. Trimming took off 4 bases at V and 1 base at J, with 10 bases between the two ends. The DNA for the CDR3 is TGTGCCAGCAGCTCAGGGCTTCAGAACACTGAAGCTTTCTTT. Encoded protein: CASSSGLQNTEAFF.

The chain links TRBV13 to TRBJ1-2; 7 nucleotides match TRBD1. Trimming removed 5 bases from V and 0 bases from J; junction bases left unmatched: 6. The CDR3 covers 15 residues. In germline, CDR1 is PRHDT, CDR2 FYEKMQ (reference sequence). As DNA, the CDR3 is TGTGCCAGCAGCAAACAGGGGACTCCTAACTATGGCTACACCTTC. This encodes CASSKQGTPNYGYTF.

The rearrangement joins TRBV4-3 to TRBJ2-1, with no clear D. CDR1 is LGHNA, CDR2 YSLEER, per germline. The ends were cut back, 0 bases at V and 2 bases at J, with 8 bases in the middle. The CDR3 is 15 amino acids. The chain's CDR3 is CASSQDTSPYNEQFF. As DNA, the CDR3 is TGCGCCAGCAGCCAAGACACATCCCCCTACAATGAGCAGTTCTTC.

Only a few counts were recorded for this clonotype. The junction shows a germline mismatch at one end, possibly a read error. The CDR3 DNA is TGTAGCGTTTACGATCCAACTGAGGCCAACGTCCTGACTTTC. Protein: CSVYDPTEANVLTF. This sequence joins TRBV29-1 and TRBJ2-6, with D perhaps matching TRBD2 (5 bases). Germline values: CDR1 SQVTM, CDR2 ANQGSEA. The length of the CDR3 is 14 residues.

This clonotype turned up a few times. The V call is TRBV29-1, the J call TRBJ2-3; D uncertain. The CDR3 is 14 residues long. The germline V gene has CDR1 SQVTM and CDR2 ANQGSEA. Trimming left V 7 bases short and J 0 bases short, with 14 bases between. In DNA, the CDR3 is TGCAGCGGAGCCCGCCCTGGGAGCACAGATACGCAGTATTTT. This codes for CSGARPGSTDTQYF.

This chain connects TRBV20-1 to TRBJ2-1; D uncertain. The germline CDR1 and CDR2 sequences are DFQATT and SNEGSKA (reference sequence). The CDR3 length is 14 residues. V gave up 3 bases and J gave up 5 bases, with 14 bases separating them. This chain's CDR3 is CSARDARADNEQFF. The DNA for the CDR3 is TGCAGTGCTAGGGACGCTAGGGCTGACAATGAGCAGTTCTTC.

Of note for this clonotype: A much more abundant neighbour one base away suggests this may be a read error. The chain uses TRBV7-9 and TRBJ2-5; the D is unclear. The CDR3 has 14 residues. The germline V and J ends were trimmed by 1 base and 4 bases, with 10 bases remaining between them. Germline-derived CDR1 and CDR2 are SEHNR and FQNEAQ (reference sequence). Here the CDR3 DNA reads TGTGCCAGCAGCTTAGTCTTCTCGTTAGAGACCCAGTACTTC. Its translation is CASSLVFSLETQYF.